One and the same sample provided the 18 T cell receptor beta chains below, sequenced in a study of OX40 agonist ivuxolimab in advanced cancers. Produced via immunoSEQ multiplex PCR; TCRdb's table is partial and in-frame only. The top ten clones hold 12% to 15% of a sample with tens of thousands of clones, 70% to 90% of them seen once. Source: CD4+ or CD8+ T cells sorted from blood, taken in a trial of the OX40 agonist ivuxolimab. The receptors originated from an adult with an advanced solid tumor such as melanoma, head and neck, liver or kidney cancer.

This rearrangement joins TRBV7-9 to TRBJ2-7, with 14 nucleotides matching TRBD2. Unmatched junction bases numbered 8, after V lost 10 bases and J lost 3 bases. The V gene's germline CDR1 is SEHNR and CDR2 FQNEAQ (reference sequence). The CDR3 consists of 15 residues. As DNA, the CDR3 is TGTGCCACGAGGAAGGGGACTAGCGGGAGCTACGAGCAGTACTTC. Amino acid sequence: CATRKGTSGSYEQYF.

The chain recombines TRBV18 with TRBJ1-1; possibly TRBD1 for D (5 bases). CDR1 KGHSH and CDR2 LQKENI come from the germline V gene. The germline V and J ends were trimmed by 1 base and 1 base, with 10 bases remaining between them. The CDR3 is 15 amino acids. CDR3: CASSPQSGTNTEAFF. The CDR3 DNA is TGTGCCAGCTCACCACAATCAGGGACGAACACTGAAGCTTTCTTT.

The chain is built from TRBV14 and TRBJ2-3; D is perhaps TRBD2 (6 bases). Germline loops: CDR1 SGHDN, CDR2 FVKESK. V lost 0 bases and J 0 bases, leaving 10 bases between the germline ends. The CDR3 contains 16 residues. Written as DNA, the CDR3 is TGTGCCAGCAGCCAAGATAGCGGAGTCAGCACAGATACGCAGTATTTT. This sequence encodes CASSQDSGVSTDTQYF.

This clone appeared a single time. J is TRBJ2-1 and V is TRBV20-1; D unclear. Germline CDR1 is DFQATT and CDR2 is SNEGSKA (reference sequence). Between the trimmed V and J ends, which lost 6 bases and 10 bases, there was a span of 13 bases. The CDR3 is made up of 11 amino acids. The CDR3 DNA is TGCAGTGCAAGACTCCAGTGGGAGCAGTTCTTC. This encodes CSARLQWEQFF.

The rearrangement uses TRBV10-3 and TRBJ2-7; TRBD2 agrees at 9 bases. The CDR3 contains 16 residues. V shed 6 bases and J 3 bases; nucleotides not matched to a gene: 12. CDR1 is ENHRY and CDR2 is SYGVKD in the germline V gene. The CDR3 DNA sequence: TGTGCCATCAGCCAAGGAGTTAGCGGGAGTAACTACGAGCAGTACTTC. It codes for CAISQGVSGSNYEQYF.

This clone was detected only a few times. The J gene is TRBJ1-4, the V gene TRBV7-9; a possible D gene is TRBD1 (6 bases). The CDR3 length is 14 residues. Germline values: CDR1 SEHNR, CDR2 FQNEAQ (reference sequence). Trimming took 1 base from V and 8 from J, leaving 11 bases between them. In DNA form, the CDR3 reads TGTGCCAGCAGCTTAGGGACAGACGGAGAAAAACTGTTTTTT. It is translated as CASSLGTDGEKLFF.

The genes are TRBV29-1 and TRBJ2-3, with 9 bases matching TRBD1. CDR1 SQVTM and CDR2 ANQGSEA come from the germline V gene. Trimming at V came to 7 bases and at J to 0 bases, leaving 11 bases not matched to a gene. The CDR3 runs to 16 residues. CDR3 residues: CSGGQGLVTSTDTQYF. The CDR3 DNA follows: TGCAGCGGGGGACAGGGATTAGTTACTAGCACAGATACGCAGTATTTT.

The chain links TRBV6-5 to TRBJ2-7, with unresolved D. The CDR3 length is 14 residues. The V end was cut by 0 bases, the J end by 3 bases, with 9 bases between. Germline CDR1 reads MNHEY; CDR2 reads SVGAGI. Here the CDR3 reads CASSYSPDLYEQYF. CDR3 bases: TGTGCCAGCAGTTACTCCCCAGATCTCTACGAGCAGTACTTC.

The chain couples TRBV15 to TRBJ2-1; 11 nucleotides agree with TRBD2. Per germline, CDR1 LNHNV and CDR2 YYDKDF (reference sequence). V trimming: 0 bases; J trimming: 8 bases; junction bases outside the gene matches: 3. The CDR3 totals 15 residues. The chain's CDR3 is CATSRDTSGSDEQFF. In nucleotides, the CDR3 is TGTGCCACCAGCAGAGACACTAGCGGGAGTGATGAGCAGTTCTTC.

This clone was counted only a few times. The chain uses TRBV19 and TRBJ1-1, with TRBD1 matching 11 bases. The CDR3 has 14 amino acids. Germline loops: CDR1 LNHDA, CDR2 SQIVND (reference sequence). Germline trimming cut 7 bases from V and 4 bases from J; bases unmatched to any gene: 5. The CDR3 DNA is TGTGCCAGTATCGGACAGGGGGCCGGCACTGAAGCTTTCTTT. It is translated as CASIGQGAGTEAFF. Full variable domain (remainder filled in from reference TRBV19 and TRBJ1-1): DGGITQSPKYLFRKEGQNVTLSCEQNLNHDAMYWYRQDPGQGLRLIYYSQIVNDFQKGDIAEGYSVSREKKESFPLTVTSAQKNPTAFYLCASIGQGAGTEAFFGQGTRLTVV.

The chain is built from TRBV7-9 and TRBJ2-2; a weak D match, TRBD2 (6 bases). Germline V CDR1 and CDR2: SEHNR, FQNEAQ (reference sequence). V was clipped by 1 base and J by 4 bases, with 16 bases between them. The length of the CDR3 is 17 residues. CDR3 in DNA: TGTGCCAGCAGCTTAGGGGGGGTCAGGGCGGCCACCGGGGAGCTGTTTTTT. It encodes CASSLGGVRAATGELFF.

This chain uses TRBV27 with TRBJ2-3, with 13 bases identical to TRBD2. Trimming at V came to 5 bases and at J to 4 bases, leaving 6 bases not matched to a gene. The CDR3 spans 16 residues. The germline V gene has CDR1 MNHEY and CDR2 SMNVEV (reference sequence). The CDR3, as DNA: TGTGCCAGCAGTGGACTAGCGGGAGTAGGGCCAGATACGCAGTATTTT. Its translation is CASSGLAGVGPDTQYF.

The chain joins TRBV2 to TRBJ2-3; 8 nucleotides align to TRBD2. V shed 1 base, J shed 2 bases, and the junction held 8 bases outside the gene matches. The CDR3 covers 17 residues. The germline V gene encodes CDR1 SNHLY and CDR2 FYNNEI. CDR3 bases: TGTGCCAGCAGTGAAGAACGCGGGAGGCCATACACAGATACGCAGTATTTT. This sequence encodes CASSEERGRPYTDTQYF.

The V and J genes are TRBV27 and TRBJ2-4, with TRBD1 identical over 7 bases. J lost 14 bases, V lost 2 bases, and 3 bases had no gene match. The CDR3 length is 11 residues. The germline gives CDR1 MNHEY, CDR2 SMNVEV (reference sequence). DNA of the CDR3: TGTGCCAGCAGTTTACCCACAGGGGAGTACTTC. Translated: CASSLPTGEYF.

This chain links TRBV28 with TRBJ1-5; D not resolved. Germline V CDR1 and CDR2: MDHEN, SYDVKM. The V end lost 7 bases, the J end lost 4 bases, and 17 bases lay between the germline ends. The CDR3 contains 15 residues. The CDR3 DNA sequence: TGTGCCAGCAACCCCGGACCGGGAGGAAATCAGCCCCAGCATTTT. This gives the protein CASNPGPGGNQPQHF. The full variable domain, its missing parts supplied by reference TRBV28 and TRBJ1-5, is DVKVTQSSRYLVKRTGEKVFLECVQDMDHENMFWYRQDPGLGLRLIYFSYDVKMKEKGDIPEGYSVSREKKERFSLILESASTNQTSMYLCASNPGPGGNQPQHFGDGTRLSIL.

In DNA form, the CDR3 reads TGTGCCAGCAGCTTAGTCCCGGGAGGTGGACACGAGCAGTACTTC. Its protein product is CASSLVPGGGHEQYF. This chain joins TRBV7-8 and TRBJ2-7; 7 nucleotides match TRBD2. This CDR3 comprises 15 residues. Looked up from germline, CDR1 is SGHVS and CDR2 is FQNEAQ. With V trimmed by 1 base and J by 5 bases, 8 bases remained unmatched.

The chain joins TRBV5-1 to TRBJ2-3; TRBD1 aligns across 9 bases. The V segment lost 2 bases and the J segment 2 bases; nucleotides outside the gene matches: 0. Looked up from germline, CDR1 is SGHRS and CDR2 is YFSETQ. The CDR3 is 14 residues long. In DNA, the CDR3 is TGCGCCAGCAGCTTACAGGGGGCCACAGATACGCAGTATTTT. Its protein product is CASSLQGATDTQYF.

This clone appeared a few times. The V and J genes are TRBV7-9 and TRBJ2-3; possibly TRBD2 for D (5 bases). The CDR3 has 15 residues. V gave up 5 bases and J gave up 0 bases, with 12 bases separating them. Germline lookup yields CDR1 SEHNR and CDR2 FQNEAQ (reference sequence). This chain's CDR3 is CASSRKGGSTDTQYF. In DNA form, the CDR3 reads TGTGCCAGCAGCCGAAAGGGCGGGAGCACAGATACGCAGTATTTT.